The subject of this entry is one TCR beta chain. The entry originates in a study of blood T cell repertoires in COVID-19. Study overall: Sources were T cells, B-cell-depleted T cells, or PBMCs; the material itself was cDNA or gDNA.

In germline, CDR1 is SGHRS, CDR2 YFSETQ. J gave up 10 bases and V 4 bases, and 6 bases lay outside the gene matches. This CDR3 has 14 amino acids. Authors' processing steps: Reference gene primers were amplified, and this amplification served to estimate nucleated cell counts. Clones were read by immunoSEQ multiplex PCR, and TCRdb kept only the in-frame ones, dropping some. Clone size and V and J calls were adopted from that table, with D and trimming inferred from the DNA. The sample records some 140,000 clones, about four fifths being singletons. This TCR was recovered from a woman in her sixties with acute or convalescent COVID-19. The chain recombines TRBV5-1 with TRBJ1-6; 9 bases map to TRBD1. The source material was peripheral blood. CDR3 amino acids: CASSADRGRSPLHF. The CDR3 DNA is TGCGCCAGCAGCGCGGACAGGGGCAGGTCACCCCTCCACTTT.